This TCR beta chain was sequenced in a study of blood T cells in healthy people across ages. Germline CDR1 and CDR2: MGHRA and YSYEKL. Losses at the gene ends were 1 base for V and 4 bases for J; bases not matched to a gene: 3. The CDR3 length is 15 residues. A J-beta primer mix and a sample-barcoded 5' primer were used in a second PCR of roughly 6 to 11 cycles. TCRdb called the 5' RACE reads again in MiXCR, with one record for every CDR3 protein. Among around 850,000 distinct CDR3 sequences listed, roughly 35% were seen once. J is TRBJ2-2 and V is TRBV4-1, with 7 bases matching TRBD2. The receptor was isolated from a young man in good health. Sample: blood. CDR3 sequence (DNA): TGCGCCAGCAGCCAAGTATGGGGGGGCACCGGGGAGCTGTTTTTT. Translation gives CASSQVWGGTGELFF.